The present entry profiles one T cell receptor (beta chain) with its context. This record belongs to a study of cytomegalovirus exposure and HLA in healthy donors. This PCR relied on a set of 60 Vbeta primers and 13 Jbeta primers. This table comes from immunoSEQ multiplex PCR, and its TCRdb copy is limited to in-frame clones, with some not included. The sample lists 200,000 or so clones, approximately 78% occurring once. Germline V lookup: CDR1 SSHAT, CDR2 FNYEAQ (reference sequence). This CDR3 has 13 amino acids. V lost 5 bases and J lost 4, with 11 bases in between. The clonotype originates from a woman aged 50 to 60 in good health and CMV-seropositive. This rearrangement joins TRBV7-7 to TRBJ1-1; D ambiguous. The sample comprised PBMCs. CDR3 loop: CASSRQVGTEAFF. CDR3 DNA: TGTGCCAGCAGCCGTCAGGTAGGCACTGAAGCTTTCTTT.